This T cell receptor beta chain derives from a study of Ad26.COV2.S vaccination and SARS-CoV-2 variants. On the study more broadly: Ad26.COV2.S was injected intramuscularly once or twice, 56 days apart.

As for treatment: about 20 received Ad26.COV2.S at low or high dose, single or two shots; 5 received placebo; per-sample allocation not given. Samples analyzed were those drawn on day 63 after the first vaccine or placebo injection. The CDR3 sequence is 13 residues long. Germline loops: CDR1 LNHDA, CDR2 SQIVND (reference sequence). With 5 bases removed from V and 0 bases from J, the gap between germline ends came to 8 bases. This table comes from immunoSEQ multiplex PCR, and its TCRdb copy is limited to in-frame clones, with some not included. In the table there are 510,000 or so clones, approximately 88% of which are singletons. This clone has a handful of counts.

V is TRBV19 and J is TRBJ2-7; D gene ambiguous. The sequencing used peripheral blood, collected in a trial of Ad26.COV2.S vaccine versus placebo. This clonotype originated in a person aged 18-60 years who received the Ad26.COV2.S COVID-19 vaccine or a placebo. The CDR3 protein is CASSRGRSYEQYF. DNA for the CDR3: TGTGCCAGTAGTCGTGGTCGCTCCTACGAGCAGTACTTC.